This TCR beta chain was sequenced for a study of T cell responses to AZD1222 COVID-19 vaccine. Libraries were prepared by immunoSEQ multiplex PCR; TCRdb keeps only in-frame clonotypes and omits some of them. The sample carries 150,000 to 200,000 clones, around 92% recorded once. As regards this clone: The antigen is not known.

Trimming at V came to 7 bases and at J to 5 bases, leaving 6 bases not matched to a gene. CDR1 is SGHRS, CDR2 YFSETQ, per germline. The CDR3 consists of 13 residues. General study findings and limits: Targets within unmutated variant regions were reportedly found for nearly half of spike-specific TCRs. Spike was spanned by vaccine-associated CD4 TCRs, with dominance at 160-218 and 743-854. Receipt of two AZD1222 doses was followed by a rise in Spike-specific TCR breadth and depth. Repertoire samples came only from after the peak T cell response.

The origin of this receptor is an adult in good health. The specimen was peripheral blood, collected on day 0 of AZD1222 vaccination. The J gene is TRBJ2-1, the V gene TRBV5-1; 7 bases are shared with TRBD1. CDR3 DNA: TGCGCCAGCTCAAACAGGGGAGACAATGAGCAGTTCTTC. Translating it yields CASSNRGDNEQFF.